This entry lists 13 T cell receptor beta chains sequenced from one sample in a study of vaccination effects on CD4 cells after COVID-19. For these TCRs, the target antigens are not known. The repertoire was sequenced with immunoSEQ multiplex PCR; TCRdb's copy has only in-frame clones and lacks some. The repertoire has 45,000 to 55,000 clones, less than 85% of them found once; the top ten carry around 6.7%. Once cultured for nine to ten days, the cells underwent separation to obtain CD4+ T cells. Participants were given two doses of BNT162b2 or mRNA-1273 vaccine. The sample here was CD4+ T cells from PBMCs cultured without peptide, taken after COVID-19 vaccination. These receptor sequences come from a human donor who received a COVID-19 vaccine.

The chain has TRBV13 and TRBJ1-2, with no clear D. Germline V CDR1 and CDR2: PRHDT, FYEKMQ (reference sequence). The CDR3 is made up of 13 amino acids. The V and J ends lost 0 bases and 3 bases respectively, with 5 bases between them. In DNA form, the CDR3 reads TGTGCCAGCAGCTTAGGGAGGTACTATGGCTACACCTTC. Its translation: CASSLGRYYGYTF.

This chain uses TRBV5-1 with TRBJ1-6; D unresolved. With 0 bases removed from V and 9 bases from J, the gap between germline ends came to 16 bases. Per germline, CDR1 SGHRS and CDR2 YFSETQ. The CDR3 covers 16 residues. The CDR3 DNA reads TGCGCCAGCAGCTTGGTTCGGGGTAGAGGGCCTTCACCCCTCCACTTT. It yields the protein CASSLVRGRGPSPLHF.

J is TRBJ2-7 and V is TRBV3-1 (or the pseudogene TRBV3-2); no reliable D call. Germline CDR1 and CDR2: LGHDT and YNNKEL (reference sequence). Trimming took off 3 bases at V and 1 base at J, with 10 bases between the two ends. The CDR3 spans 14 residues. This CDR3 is CASSHPQGSYEQYF. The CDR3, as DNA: TGTGCCAGCAGCCATCCACAAGGGTCCTACGAGCAGTACTTC.

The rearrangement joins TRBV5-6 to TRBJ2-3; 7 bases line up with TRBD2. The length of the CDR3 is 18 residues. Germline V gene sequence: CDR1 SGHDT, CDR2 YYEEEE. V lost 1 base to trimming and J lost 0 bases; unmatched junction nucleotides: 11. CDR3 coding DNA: TGTGCCAGCAGCTTGTACTACGCCCGGGAGGTTAGCACAGATACGCAGTATTTT. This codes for CASSLYYAREVSTDTQYF.

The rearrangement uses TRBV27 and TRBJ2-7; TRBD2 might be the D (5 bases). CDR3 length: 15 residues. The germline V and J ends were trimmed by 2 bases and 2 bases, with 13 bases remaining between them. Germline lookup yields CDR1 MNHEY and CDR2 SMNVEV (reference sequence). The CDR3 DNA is TGTGCCAGCAGTTTAATAAGCGGATCAACCTACGAGCAGTACTTC. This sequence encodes CASSLISGSTYEQYF.

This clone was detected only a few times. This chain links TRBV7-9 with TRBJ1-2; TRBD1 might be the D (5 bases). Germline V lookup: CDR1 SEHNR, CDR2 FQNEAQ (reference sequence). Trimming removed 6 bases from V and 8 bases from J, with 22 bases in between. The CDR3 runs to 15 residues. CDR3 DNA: TGTGCCAGCAGTGTTGGAATCCTTTCGAGGGACGGCTACACCTTC. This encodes CASSVGILSRDGYTF.

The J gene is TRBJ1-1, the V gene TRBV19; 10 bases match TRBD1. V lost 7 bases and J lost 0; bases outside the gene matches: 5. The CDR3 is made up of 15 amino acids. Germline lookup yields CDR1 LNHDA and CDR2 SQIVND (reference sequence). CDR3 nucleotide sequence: TGTGCCAGTAAGACAGGGGGCCCCATGAACACTGAAGCTTTCTTT. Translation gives CASKTGGPMNTEAFF.

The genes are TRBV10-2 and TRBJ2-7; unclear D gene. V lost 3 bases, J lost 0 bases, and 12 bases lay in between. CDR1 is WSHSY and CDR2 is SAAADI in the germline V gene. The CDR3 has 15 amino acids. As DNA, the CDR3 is TGCGCCAGCAGTGAAATCGACGCGATCTCCTACGAGCAGTACTTC. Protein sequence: CASSEIDAISYEQYF.

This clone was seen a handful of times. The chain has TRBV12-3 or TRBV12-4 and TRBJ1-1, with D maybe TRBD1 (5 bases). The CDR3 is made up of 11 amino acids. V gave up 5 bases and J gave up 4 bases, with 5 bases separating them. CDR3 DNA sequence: TGTGCCAGCAGTCAGGGCACTGAAGCTTTCTTT. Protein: CASSQGTEAFF.

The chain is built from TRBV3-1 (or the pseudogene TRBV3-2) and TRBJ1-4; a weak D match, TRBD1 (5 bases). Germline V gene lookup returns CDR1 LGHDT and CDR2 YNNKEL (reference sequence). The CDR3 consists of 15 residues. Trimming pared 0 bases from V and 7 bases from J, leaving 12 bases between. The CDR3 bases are TGTGCCAGCAGCCAAGACGCAGGGATGGGTGAAAAACTGTTTTTT. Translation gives CASSQDAGMGEKLFF.

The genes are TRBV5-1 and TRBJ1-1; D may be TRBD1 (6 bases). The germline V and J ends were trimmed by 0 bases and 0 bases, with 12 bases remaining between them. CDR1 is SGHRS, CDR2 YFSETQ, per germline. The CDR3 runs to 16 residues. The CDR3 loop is CASSLVTGTLNTEAFF. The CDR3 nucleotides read TGCGCCAGCAGCTTGGTCACAGGGACGTTGAACACTGAAGCTTTCTTT.

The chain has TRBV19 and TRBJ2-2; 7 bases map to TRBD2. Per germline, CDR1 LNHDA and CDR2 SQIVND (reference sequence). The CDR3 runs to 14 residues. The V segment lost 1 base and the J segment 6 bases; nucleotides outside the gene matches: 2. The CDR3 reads CASSIVAGAGELFF. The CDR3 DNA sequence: TGTGCCAGTAGTATAGTGGCGGGGGCCGGGGAGCTGTTTTTT.

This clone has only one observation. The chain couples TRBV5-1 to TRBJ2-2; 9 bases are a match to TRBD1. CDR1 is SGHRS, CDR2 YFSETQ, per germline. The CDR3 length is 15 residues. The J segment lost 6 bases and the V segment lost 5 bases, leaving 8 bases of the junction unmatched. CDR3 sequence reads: CASSTRQGGAGELFF. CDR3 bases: TGCGCCAGCAGTACCAGACAGGGGGGAGCCGGGGAGCTGTTTTTT.